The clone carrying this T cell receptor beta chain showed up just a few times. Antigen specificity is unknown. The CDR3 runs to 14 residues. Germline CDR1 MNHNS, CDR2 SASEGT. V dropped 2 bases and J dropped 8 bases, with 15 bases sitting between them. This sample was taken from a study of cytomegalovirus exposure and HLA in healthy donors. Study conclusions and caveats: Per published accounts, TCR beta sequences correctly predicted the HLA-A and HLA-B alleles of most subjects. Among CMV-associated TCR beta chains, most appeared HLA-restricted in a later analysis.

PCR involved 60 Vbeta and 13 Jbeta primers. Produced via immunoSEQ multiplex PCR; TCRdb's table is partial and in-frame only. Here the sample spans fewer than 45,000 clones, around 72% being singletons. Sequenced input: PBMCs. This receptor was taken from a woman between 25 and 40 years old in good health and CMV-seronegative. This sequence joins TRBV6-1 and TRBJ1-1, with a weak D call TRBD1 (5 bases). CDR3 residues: CASSESGRGGEAFF. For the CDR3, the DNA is TGTGCCAGCAGTGAATCGGGCCGGGGGGGAGAAGCTTTCTTT.